This T cell receptor (beta chain) comes out of a study of shared clonotypes between healthy human individuals (dated by TCRdb to 2020 to 2022). In the study overall: The cohort included three men and two women between 18 and 49 years of age. For each donor, three plates each were used for CD4 naive and CD4 memory, two plates were used for CD8 naive, and one plate was used for CD8 memory. To estimate repertoire size and how much clonotypes are shared between individuals, the study performed deep sequencing of blood TCR repertoires from about five healthy adults. To increase sequencing depth and limit assay-specific biases, different laboratories used diverse techniques to prepare libraries and sequence TCR repertoires. Per donor, leukapheresis produced somewhere between about 0.8 and 9 billion PBMCs. The full study reports these points: Higher generation probabilities were observed for clonotypes shared by all four sorted-subset donors than for non-shared clonotypes. Rarefaction of sorted-subset datasets indicated incomplete sequencing despite the large sequencing depth. Estimated clonotype richness was generally larger for naive than for memory subsets. Sampling was restricted to blood, and TCR repertoires in tissue are likely to differ from TCR repertoires in blood. Because the study included a small number of donors, the genetic and exposure-history diversity represented was limited. When several donors were compared, the shared fraction of clonotypes was roughly 4.8% for naive CD4, around 3.6% for naive CD8, 2% to 2.5% for memory CD4, and 0.3% to 0.5% for memory CD8. Pairwise subsampling indicated that sequencing depth was expected to affect the degree of clonotype sharing among donors.

The count of this clone is one. This receptor's antigen is unknown. Per-base qualities were not stored, and no clone one base away is much larger. Using the deep immunoSEQ assay, TCR CDR3 regions were amplified from genomic DNA by multiplex PCR. Extracted genomic DNA from each cell subset was spread evenly across all wells of several immunoSEQ 96-well plates, with each plate serving as a replicate. Each replicate PCR for sorted subsets received approximately 220 ng genomic DNA, equal to some 32,000 T cell genomes. Purified libraries were measured with a Qubit 3.0 fluorometer, size-checked on a Bioanalyzer 2100, and measured again with the KAPA Library Quantification kit. Every immunoSEQ 96-well plate was sequenced on a dedicated single-read 150-cycle Illumina NextSeq 550 flow cell. The original methods were these. Because the immunoSEQ output held only junctional sequences and lacked quality scores, the filtering could not match the filtering applied to full-length reads. Sequences were annotated with PyIR, a Python wrapper for IgBLAST v1.9, and V/J genes and CDR3 were assigned using IMGT germline references. Reads were filtered out if the reads had weak V/J assignments (E-value above 1e-6), no CDR3, stop codons, out-of-frame junctions, or ambiguous translated residues. A V3J clonotype was defined by an identical inferred V gene, J gene, and CDR3 amino acid sequence. Percentage overlap between repertoires was calculated by dividing the number of shared unique clonotypes by the size of the smaller repertoire. RTK rarefaction, the Chao1 estimator, and Recon v2.1 estimates of unobserved clonotypes were used to assess repertoire richness. For all TCRbeta clonotypes obtained by the gDNA method from a few donors, generation probabilities were computed with OLGA. Drawn from immuneACCESS, this table holds only the in-frame rearrangements with V and J called that TCRdb kept. Clones are partly lost; checked studies trace under half to an unresolved V gene and leave the rest unexplained. The DNA gave D and trimming, while V, J and clone size come from that table. Across this sample there are some 2,100,000 clones, with roughly 95% seen only once. 0.1% to 0.15% of the sample is in the top ten clones.

CDR3 length: 15 amino acids, cysteine to phenylalanine. Only the CDR3 region is kept as DNA, spanning 45 bases read in frame from base 1. The CDR1 and CDR2 encoded by the germline V gene are SGHDN and FVKESK. V and J are truncated by 4 bases and 6 bases respectively, leaving an intervening sequence of 19 bases. Healthy HIV-negative adults with no recently reported acute infections or vaccinations were included as donors. Only Caucasian adults living in Nashville, Tennessee, USA were represented among the donors. Magnetic negative selection was used to enrich CD4+ T cells, after which naive cells were positively selected on CD45RA and the negative fraction became the memory subset. Blood was collected by leukapheresis, and PBMCs were isolated by Ficoll-Histopaque density gradient centrifugation and then cryopreserved in liquid nitrogen vapor phase. Analytical flow cytometry was used to check the purity and quantity of every magnetically sorted T cell population. Genomic DNA was isolated from each sorted fraction and quantified by UV absorbance on a Nanodrop 2000c.

The material sequenced was naive CD4+ T cells sorted from blood. The cell subset or site label on this specimen signifies: CD45RA+ positively selected. This TCR came from a man aged 18 to 35 in good health. The sequence is built from TRBV14 and TRBJ2-7; matching of 5 bases hints at TRBD1 as the D gene. This receptor carries the CDR3 CASSPNNIRAGEQYF. The sequenced DNA: TGTGCCAGCAGCCCCAACAACATCAGGGCTGGCGAGCAGTACTTC. The full variable domain, with segments outside the CDR3 supplied by the reference TRBV14 and TRBJ2-7 proteins, appears as EAGVTQFPSHSVIEKGQTVTLRCDPISGHDNLYWYRRVMGKEIKFLLHFVKESKQDESGMPNNRFLAERTGGTYSTLKVQPAELEDSGVYFCASSPNNIRAGEQYFGPGTRLTVT.